Given below is one T cell receptor beta chain in context. Its antigen specificity is not known. No qualities accompany the bases; no much larger clone lies one base away. These data originate in a study of cytomegalovirus exposure and HLA in healthy donors (dated 2017 in TCRdb). At the level of the whole study: An earlier analysis of a few hundred of the donors reported about 300 Gb of sequence data and 95 million to 120 million unique TCR beta sequences obtained from roughly 180 million T cells. To predict cytomegalovirus infection status, the study combined high-throughput TCR immunosequencing, statistical association of individual TCRs with disease status, and machine learning. Approximately 300 gigabases of sequencing data and about 92 million unique TCR sequences made up an early release that covered approximately 700 HLA-typed donors. Of the 300 to 500 genotyped donors, 80% to 90% were placed in the genetic ancestry cluster associated with self-reported Caucasian donors. Along with the roughly 700-subject first cohort, a separate validation cohort of over a hundred different subjects was used. All discovery cohort repertoires had been generated using a single sequencing platform. A later genetic analysis took genome-wide SNP genotypes for about 65% of the roughly 670 donors and used that subset as a discovery cohort. Among 398 genotyped donors of the cohort, an average of around 240,000 unique TCR beta nucleotide sequences were sequenced per donor, about a sixth of them non-productive. Donor age, sex, ethnicity and CMV serostatus were compiled together with the repertoire data. The later analysis used no new phenotypic data to find candidate immune exposures, relying instead on TCR beta sequences and their occurrence across donors. Roughly 5 DR-DQ haplotypes were handled as single units for association and clustering, since linkage in the cohort was strong. Using immunosequencing, the study profiled T cell repertoires from fewer than 850 subjects and related those repertoires to cytomegalovirus serostatus. The aim of the study was to test whether cataloging public T cell receptors could identify signatures of past pathogen exposure. HLA typing covered class I and class II loci at four-digit resolution. An earlier analysis of around 640 of the donors used high-throughput TCR beta sequencing to judge whether each TCR beta V gene segment behaved as functional or pseudogenic. Typing coverage varied by locus: roughly 629-640 donors for A, B, C, DRB1 and DQB1; more than 500 for DQA1; 606 for DPA1; under 490 for DPB1. To study patterns of TCR occurrence, a later analysis re-analyzed previously published TCR beta repertoires from around 660 donors and added high-resolution HLA genotyping. On the study overall, not on this receptor specifically: A cluster of highly shared sequence variants was judged likely to represent a technical artifact of the sequencing pipeline. According to the authors, the approach could potentially be generalized to other disease states and immunological phenotypes. A few of the identified cytomegalovirus-associated TCR beta chains were confirmed in vitro to be specific for cytomegalovirus antigens. Most CMV-associated TCR beta chains appeared to be HLA-restricted in a later analysis, and the HLA associations seemed to be driven largely by CMV exposure. In a later genetic analysis, a missense DCLRE1C variant was associated with V-gene and J-gene trimming of TCR beta chains, and the association was replicated in an independent cohort. In a later analysis, HLA-associated TCR beta chains showed more clonal expansion and lower generation probabilities than non-associated chains that were equally common. Because HLA typing was unavailable for some donors at each locus, only the typed subset was used in association tests. Correlated functional status among segregating V segments might be attributable to linkage disequilibrium, but an unknown experimental factor could not be ruled out. Approximately 16 rarely observed V segments, including chromosome 9 orphons, were excluded from the earlier analysis of just under 600 of the donors because counts were too low. Broadly in line with IMGT annotations, most TCR beta V segments showed up in productive rearrangements about 90% or about 30% of the time in an earlier analysis of 587 of the donors. A further reported finding was that TCR beta sequences accurately predicted the HLA-A and HLA-B alleles for most subjects in the first cohort. Cytomegalovirus status was reported to be diagnosed by the classifier with high specificity and sensitivity in both the original and validation cohorts. When HLA alleles, especially DR and DQ, strongly co-occurred, TCR associations were difficult to assign to individual alleles. The cohort was sequenced for TCR beta chains only, and without alpha or paired-chain data the features that could be detected were limited. Across donors, most TCR sequences were observed very rarely, whereas some public TCRs were present in many individuals. A later analysis reported that several top co-occurrence clusters appeared linked to parvovirus B19, influenza, CMV and Epstein-Barr virus. The study listed approximately 150 TCR beta chains as associated with cytomegalovirus. The only immune exposure information available for the cohort was CMV serostatus. Sequencing depth was assumed to be roughly uniform across donors in the presence/absence analyses, though that assumption may not hold. Compared with the 666-donor mean, donors in an Asian-associated ancestry cluster had fewer N-insertions in productive TCRs, according to a later genetic analysis. Because the 87-base-pair reads could not distinguish some IMGT-functional V segments, including TRBV6-2 and TRBV6-3, those segments were excluded. In a later analysis, the rate of TCR association differed among HLA loci, with DRB1 alleles having the most associated TCRs and HLA-C alleles having the fewest. In a later analysis, 15,000 to 20,000 TCR beta sequences were associated with specific HLA alleles at a false discovery rate of 0.05.

In total, more than 500 healthy bone marrow donors made up the cohort. At the time of sampling, all cohort members were nominally healthy, though unrecorded immune exposures were likely present. The donor was CMV seropositive and was included in the group of 289 seropositive cohort members. Each donor provided a peripheral blood sample, and peripheral blood mononuclear cells were used for TCR beta sequencing. Genomic DNA was extracted from the blood cell samples with the Qiagen DNeasy Blood Extraction Kit. The germline V gene encodes CDR1 SGHVS and CDR2 FQNEAQ. The junction carries 14 bases between V and J, which are trimmed by 1 base and 2 bases respectively. The CDR3 has 17 amino acids, counting the end cysteine and phenylalanine. The kept DNA is CDR3 alone, 51 bases in frame from the first base. To prepare the library, the immunoSEQ multiplex PCR assay was applied. For the multiplex PCR, a mixture combining 60 forward primers for TCR Vbeta segments and 13 reverse primers for TCR Jbeta segments was used. Amplification of the CDR3 region of rearranged TCR beta genes was performed with a multiplex PCR assay on genomic DNA. On the Illumina HiSeq System, the amplified TCR beta libraries were sequenced as 87-base-pair reads. From the authors' description of their analysis: A later analysis counted tens of millions of unique TCR beta chains across the 550 to 750 repertoires, and some 11 million of these chains were shared by at least two donors. To remove PCR and sequencing errors, raw reads were error-corrected and collapsed into unique sequences using a nearest-neighbor algorithm that merged closely related sequences. Alignment of CDR3 sequences to IMGT reference sequences was used to assign V, D and J gene segments. For a sequence to be retained, a match of at least six nucleotides to both a V gene segment and a J gene segment was required. Rearrangements were called productive when the CDR3 lacked stop codons and stayed in frame with V and J; all others were non-productive. CDR3 was defined by IMGT convention, running from the second conserved V-encoded cysteine to the conserved J-encoded phenylalanine. In an earlier analysis of some 550 of the donors, sequences lacking an unambiguous match to a single V gene segment were excluded. In an earlier analysis of 587 of the donors, V segments were called functional above 56.7% productive rearrangements and were called segregating when the between-donor standard deviation exceeded 5%. To diagnose cytomegalovirus status from the catalog of TCR beta chain sequences, a statistical classification framework was built. V and J gene assignment, in a later analysis, came from comparing TCR nucleotide sequences with IMGT/GENE-DB human TR gene sequences. Using the TCRdist pipeline, a later analysis assigned CDR3 sequences along with most-parsimonious VDJ recombination scenarios. A later analysis defined each TCR beta chain by its CDR3 amino acid sequence plus V-gene family, and excluded reads lacking a unique V-gene family. To address suspected cross-contamination and a sequencing artifact, a later analysis removed 450 to 700 highly shared, low-generation-probability nucleotide sequences. For each public chain, a later analysis derived a clonal expansion index from normalized ranks of inferred template counts within each repertoire. A later analysis computed generation probabilities with a VDJ recombination model fitted to out-of-frame rearrangements, and checked the results against IGoR. In a later analysis, TCR-TCR, TCR-HLA and TCR-CMV co-occurrence was scored with hypergeometric tests, and a repertoire-size bias correction was applied to TCR pairs. False discovery rates were estimated in a later analysis by permuting HLA or CMV assignments 20 times. In a later analysis, co-occurring TCRs were grouped using DBSCAN, with TCRdist sequence similarity added in when clustering inside HLA-allele-positive subsets. Co-occurrence clustering excluded repertoires with fewer than 30,000 or more than 120,000 public chains, plus five with anomalous nucleotide sharing. This is the immuneACCESS table as TCRdb keeps it, with only in-frame sequences that have V and J called. A part of the clones is gone; compared with another copy, unresolved V genes explain less than half, and the rest is unexplained. V and J calls and clone size are copied from that table; D and trimming were computed from the DNA. The sample table shows about 91,000 clones, and 86% are seen once. 8.5% to 10% of the sample lies in the top ten.

Here the chain combines TRBV7-8 and TRBJ2-2; the D gene assignment is ambiguous. Sequenced sample: PBMCs. The clonotype originates from a man younger than 45 in good health and CMV-seropositive. The nucleotides are TGTGCCAGCAGCTTAGTAGTGACATTCGGTAACACCGGGGAGCTGTTTTTT. The resulting protein is CASSLVVTFGNTGELFF.